What follows describes a single T cell receptor beta chain. The antigen is undetermined. This CDR3 spans 15 amino acids. The V segment lost 5 bases and the J segment 7 bases; nucleotides outside the gene matches: 11. Germline CDR1 and CDR2: SGHVS and FQNEAQ. This table comes from immunoSEQ multiplex PCR, and its TCRdb copy is limited to in-frame clones, with some not included. Here the sample spans 95,000 to 150,000 clones, around nine tenths being singletons. The data are from a study of T cell responses to AZD1222 COVID-19 vaccine. Study-level findings and limits: Close to half of all spike-specific TCRs reportedly target regions of the variants that are unmutated. Repertoire sampling was restricted to post-peak T cell response timepoints. White British donors predominated, females outnumbered males, and clonal diversity was possibly underestimated.

This sequence joins TRBV7-8 and TRBJ1-5; the match to TRBD1 covers 7 bases. Specimen: peripheral blood, collected on day 0 of AZD1222 vaccination. The receptor was isolated from an adult in good health. In nucleotides, the CDR3 is TGTGCCAGCAGCCCTAAAGGGGGCGGTGGCCAGCCCCAGCATTTT. Translation gives CASSPKGGGGQPQHF.